This TCR beta chain was sequenced during a study of radiation and T cells in renal cell carcinoma. Across the study: Nephrectomy followed 15 Gy stereotactic body radiation by 4 weeks. General observations from the study: Without pretreatment biopsies, baseline tumor clonotype presence was undetermined. From baseline, blood top tumor clonotypes peaked at 2 weeks post-radiation.

Time point defined: baseline pretreatment blood. Regarding treatment: 15 Gy SBRT to primary tumor, nephrectomy 4 weeks later. Serial blood draws occurred at baseline and 2 and 4 weeks post-SBRT. Method: immunoSEQ multiplex PCR; TCRdb's copy keeps in-frame clones and lacks some. The sample shows 94,000 or so clones, 65% to 85% of them seen only once. CDR1 and CDR2 (germline): SGDLS, YYNGEE. The CDR3 has 16 residues. V trimming: 4 bases; J trimming: 0 bases; junction bases outside the gene matches: 7. With respect to this clone: Its specificity is unknown.

This specimen consisted of blood, obtained from a patient whose treatment included radiotherapy and nephrectomy. The V and J genes are TRBV9 and TRBJ2-1, with TRBD1 matching 7 bases. This TCR was sampled from a man aged 55 to 70 with renal cell carcinoma. CDR3 coding DNA: TGTGCCAGCAGCCCCCCGAGGGGGCGCTCCTACAATGAGCAGTTCTTC. It codes for CASSPPRGRSYNEQFF. The entire variable domain, with the rest obtained from reference TRBV9 and TRBJ2-1, is as follows: DSGVTQTPKHLITATGQRVTLRCSPRSGDLSVYWYQQSLDQGLQFLIQYYNGEERAKGNILERFSAQQFPDLHSELNLSSLELGDSALYFCASSPPRGRSYNEQFFGPGTRLTVL.